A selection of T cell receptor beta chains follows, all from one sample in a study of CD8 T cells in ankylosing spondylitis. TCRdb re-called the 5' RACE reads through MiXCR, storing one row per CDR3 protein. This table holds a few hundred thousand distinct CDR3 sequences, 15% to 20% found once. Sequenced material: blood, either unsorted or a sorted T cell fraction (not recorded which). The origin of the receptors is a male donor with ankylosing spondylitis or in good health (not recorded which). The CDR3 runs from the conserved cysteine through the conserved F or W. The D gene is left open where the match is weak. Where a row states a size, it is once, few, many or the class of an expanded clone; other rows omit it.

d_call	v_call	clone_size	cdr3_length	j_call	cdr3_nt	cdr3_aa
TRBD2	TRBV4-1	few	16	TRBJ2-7	TGCGCCAGCAGCCAAGAACCGACTAGCAGATACTACGAGCAGTACTTC	CASSQEPTSRYYEQYF
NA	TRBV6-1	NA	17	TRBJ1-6	TGTGCCAGCATCCCACCATCCGGGCTCTCCTATAATTCACCCCTCCACTTT	CASIPPSGLSYNSPLHF
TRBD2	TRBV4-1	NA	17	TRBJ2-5	TGCGCCAGCAGCCAAGTTTCGGGGGACTACCACCAAGAGACCCAGTACTTC	CASSQVSGDYHQETQYF
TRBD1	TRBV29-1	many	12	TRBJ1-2	TGCAGCGTTGTTGAGGGGGCGAGTGGCTACACCTTC	CSVVEGASGYTF
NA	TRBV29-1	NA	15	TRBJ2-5	TGCAGCGTTGGGCCCGGGACTTTGTACCAAGAGACCCAGTACTTC	CSVGPGTLYQETQYF
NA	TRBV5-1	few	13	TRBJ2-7	TGCGCCAGCAGCTTCGCTAGTAACTACGAGCAGTACTTC	CASSFASNYEQYF
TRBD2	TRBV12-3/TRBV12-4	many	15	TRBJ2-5	TGTGCCAGCAGTTTCCGGCTAGCGGGAGGGGAGACCCAGTACTTC	CASSFRLAGGETQYF
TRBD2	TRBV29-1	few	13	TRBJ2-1	TGCAGCGTTCTAGCGGGAGATACTAATGAGCAGTTCTTC	CSVLAGDTNEQFF
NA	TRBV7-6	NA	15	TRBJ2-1	TGTGCCAGCAGCTTAGACCGGGACCATCAATGGGAGCAGTTCTTC	CASSLDRDHQWEQFF
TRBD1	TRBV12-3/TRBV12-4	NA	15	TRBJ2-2	TGTGCCAGCAGTTTCCTGACAGGGTCCACCGGGGAGCTGTTTTTT	CASSFLTGSTGELFF
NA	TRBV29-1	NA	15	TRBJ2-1	TGCAGCACTGGTGGTGACTTTAGGGGGTACAATGAGCAGTTCTTC	CSTGGDFRGYNEQFF
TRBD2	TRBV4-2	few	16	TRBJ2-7	TGTGCCAGCAGCCAGGACGGGACTAGCGGGACATCTGAGCAGTACTTC	CASSQDGTSGTSEQYF
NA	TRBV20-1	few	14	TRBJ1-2	TGCAGTGCTACGGGGGGACGGTCTAACTATGGCTACACCTTC	CSATGGRSNYGYTF
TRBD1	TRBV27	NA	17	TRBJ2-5	TGTGCCAGCCAACCAGGTCCGGGACAGGGGGAAGGAGAGACCCAGTACTTC	CASQPGPGQGEGETQYF
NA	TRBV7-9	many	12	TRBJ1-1	TGTGCCAGCAGCCCGGGGGTGACTGAAGCTTTCTTT	CASSPGVTEAFF
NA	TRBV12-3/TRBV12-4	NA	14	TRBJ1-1	TGTGCCAGCAGTTTAGATGGCATGAACACTGAAGCTTTCTTT	CASSLDGMNTEAFF
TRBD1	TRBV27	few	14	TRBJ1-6	TGTGCCAGCAGTTTTACAGGGGGGGGTTCACCCCTCCACTTT	CASSFTGGGSPLHF
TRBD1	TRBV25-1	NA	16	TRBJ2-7	TGTGCCAGCAGTGAATATGGGGACAGATCCGCCTACGAGCAGTACTTC	CASSEYGDRSAYEQYF
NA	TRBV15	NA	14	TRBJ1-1	TGTGCCACCAGCAGAGATAGGCCCGGCACTGAAGCTTTCTTT	CATSRDRPGTEAFF
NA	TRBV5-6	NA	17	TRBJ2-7	TGTGCCAGCAGCTTGGCCGGTTGGCGGGACAGAATTTACGAGCAGTACTTC	CASSLAGWRDRIYEQYF
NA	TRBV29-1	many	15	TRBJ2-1	TGCAGCGCGCTCCCTCAGTCCAGCTCCTACAATGAGCAGTTCTTC	CSALPQSSSYNEQFF
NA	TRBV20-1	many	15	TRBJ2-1	TGCAGTGCTAGAGAGTACAGGACTAACTACAATGAGCAGTTCTTC	CSAREYRTNYNEQFF
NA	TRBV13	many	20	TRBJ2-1	TGTGCCAGCAGCTTATCATATGGGCAGGGGTCTCTCCTTCTCTACAATGAGCAGTTCTTC	CASSLSYGQGSLLLYNEQFF
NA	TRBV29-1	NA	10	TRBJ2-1	TGCAGCGTTGGTGGCGGGACGCAGTTCTTC	CSVGGGTQFF
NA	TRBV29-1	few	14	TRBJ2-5	TGCAGCGTTGAGAACCCGGCGGCTCAAGAGACCCAGTACTTC	CSVENPAAQETQYF
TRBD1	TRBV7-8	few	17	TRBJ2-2	TGTGCCAGCAGCTTTTCTTTCCGGGACAGGAACACCGGGGAGCTGTTTTTT	CASSFSFRDRNTGELFF
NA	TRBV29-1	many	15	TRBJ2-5	TGCAGCGTAGAGGGGGAAACAGGGAACGGAGAGACCCAGTACTTC	CSVEGETGNGETQYF
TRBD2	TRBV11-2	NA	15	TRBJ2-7	TGTGCCAGCAGCTTAGTACTAGCGAAAACCTACGAGCAGTACTTC	CASSLVLAKTYEQYF
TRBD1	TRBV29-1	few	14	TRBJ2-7	TGCAGCGCCTTGGGGACAGGGGAACCCTACGAGCAGTACTTC	CSALGTGEPYEQYF
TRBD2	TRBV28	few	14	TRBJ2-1	TGTGCCAGCAAGACTAGCGGGAGGACAAATGAGCAGTTCTTC	CASKTSGRTNEQFF
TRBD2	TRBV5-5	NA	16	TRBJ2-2	TGTGCCAGCAGCCCTCGACTAGCGGGAGACACCGGGGAGCTGTTTTTT	CASSPRLAGDTGELFF